This T cell receptor (beta chain) was recovered during a study of molecular identifiers for immune sequencing clone quantification. The study, taken as a whole, reports: It was shown that clones above 20 RNA copies held over 97% of effector molecules, but under 1% in naive cells. Single-cell amounts of spiked Jurkat TCR RNA were reportedly detectable among about a million naive cells.

Each CDR3 protein is one row after TCRdb ran MiXCR on the PCR reads. The sample comprises roughly 630,000 distinct CDR3 sequences, 25% of which are singletons, and about 0.84% rests with the top ten. Regarding this clonotype: The antigen is not known.

Libraries for naive CD8 T cells, which were made from around 20,000 to 1,000,000 sorted cells, drew on 10%, 30% or 50% of the RNA. The authors gated naive CD8 T cells as CD8+CD4-CCR7+CD45RA+ for sorting. Germline-derived CDR1 and CDR2 are MGHRA and YSYEKL. The CDR3 contains 15 residues. Trimming cost V 2 bases and J 4 bases, with 11 bases left between them. The V and J genes are TRBV4-1 and TRBJ2-2; no clear D. This receptor was identified in a human donor in good health. Some libraries in this study had Jurkat cell RNA spiked in. Sequencing was done on a sample of naive CD8+ T cells from blood, with Jurkat cell RNA spiked in. The subset here: FACS-sorted CD8+CD4-CCR7+CD45RA+ naive T cells. CDR3 nucleotide sequence: TGCGCCAGCAGCCAATACGACGGTTCCACCGGGGAGCTGTTTTTT. It is translated as CASSQYDGSTGELFF.